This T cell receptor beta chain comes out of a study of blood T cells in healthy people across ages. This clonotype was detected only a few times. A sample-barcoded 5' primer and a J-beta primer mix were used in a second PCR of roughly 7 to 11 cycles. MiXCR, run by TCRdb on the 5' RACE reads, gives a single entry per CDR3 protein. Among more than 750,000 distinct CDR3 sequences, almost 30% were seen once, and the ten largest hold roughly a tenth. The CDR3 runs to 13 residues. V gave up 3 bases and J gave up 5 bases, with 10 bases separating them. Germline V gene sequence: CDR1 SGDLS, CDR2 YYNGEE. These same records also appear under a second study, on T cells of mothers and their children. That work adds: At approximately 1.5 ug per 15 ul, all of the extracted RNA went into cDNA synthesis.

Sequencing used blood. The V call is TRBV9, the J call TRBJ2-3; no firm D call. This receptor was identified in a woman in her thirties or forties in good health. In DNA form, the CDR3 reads TGTGCCAGCAGCGGTGTTTCAAAAGATACGCAGTATTTT. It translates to CASSGVSKDTQYF.